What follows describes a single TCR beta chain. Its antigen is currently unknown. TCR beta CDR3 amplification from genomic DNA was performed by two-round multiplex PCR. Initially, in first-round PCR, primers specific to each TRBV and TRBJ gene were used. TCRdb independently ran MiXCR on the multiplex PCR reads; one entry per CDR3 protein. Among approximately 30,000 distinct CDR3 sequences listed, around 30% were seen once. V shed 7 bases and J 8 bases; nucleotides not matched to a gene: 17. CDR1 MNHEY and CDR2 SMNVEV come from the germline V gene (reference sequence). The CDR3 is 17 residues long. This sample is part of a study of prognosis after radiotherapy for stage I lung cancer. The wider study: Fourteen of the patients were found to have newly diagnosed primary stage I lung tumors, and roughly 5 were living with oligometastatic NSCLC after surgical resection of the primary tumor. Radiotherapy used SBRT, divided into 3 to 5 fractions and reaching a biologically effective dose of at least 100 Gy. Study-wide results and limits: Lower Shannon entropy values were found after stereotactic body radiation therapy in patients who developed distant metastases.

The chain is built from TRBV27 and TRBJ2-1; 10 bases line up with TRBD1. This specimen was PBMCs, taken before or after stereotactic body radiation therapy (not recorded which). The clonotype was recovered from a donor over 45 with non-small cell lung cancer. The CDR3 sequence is CASNGLGGQGPWYEQFF. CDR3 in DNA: TGTGCCAGCAACGGTTTAGGGGGACAGGGGCCTTGGTATGAGCAGTTCTTC.